The rows below give T cell receptor beta chains drawn from one sample of a study of identifying expanded T cells in peripheral blood. Profiling relied on immunoSEQ multiplex PCR, and the TCRdb table lists in-frame clones only, not all of them. The table records roughly 100,000 clones, around 89% of them present only once. The specimen was blood. Receptors were obtained from a person aged 18-70 years in good health. CDR3s include the opening cysteine and the closing phenylalanine or tryptophan. The D gene is left open where the match is weak. Expanded clones get a size class; other rows say once, few or many, or leave the size out.

V	J	D	size	CDR3	DNA
TRBV6-6	TRBJ2-7	.	few	CASSYDYSYEQYF	TGTGCCAGCAGTTACGACTACTCCTACGAGCAGTACTTC
TRBV5-6	TRBJ1-2	TRBD1	.	CASSIWDSGNYGYTF	TGTGCCAGCAGCATTTGGGACAGCGGTAACTATGGCTACACCTTC
TRBV9	TRBJ2-5	.	.	CASSQWVDSQETQYF	TGTGCCAGCAGCCAGTGGGTGGACAGCCAAGAGACCCAGTACTTC
TRBV25-1	TRBJ2-5	.	.	CASSAVGETQYF	TGTGCCAGCAGTGCTGTCGGAGAGACCCAGTACTTC
TRBV9	TRBJ2-3	.	.	CASSALRDPTDTQYF	TGTGCCAGCAGCGCCCTCCGGGACCCCACAGATACGCAGTATTTT
TRBV28	TRBJ1-4	.	once	CASSFPPGALFF	TGTGCCAGCAGTTTTCCTCCGGGGGCACTGTTTTTT
TRBV5-1	TRBJ1-5	TRBD1	.	CASSFGQEGQPQHF	TGCGCCAGCAGCTTTGGACAGGAGGGTCAGCCCCAGCATTTT
TRBV2	TRBJ2-5	.	.	CASSGAGWETQYF	TGTGCCAGCAGTGGTGCAGGGTGGGAAACCCAGTACTTC
TRBV13	TRBJ1-2	.	.	CASSLGALGRNYGYTF	TGTGCCAGCAGCTTAGGGGCGTTGGGCCGAAACTATGGCTACACCTTC
TRBV21-1	TRBJ1-6	.	.	CASSSQGRRFKVSPLHF	TGTGCCAGCAGCTCACAGGGGAGGAGGTTCAAGGTTTCACCCCTCCACTTT
TRBV7-8	TRBJ1-2	.	.	CASSLAYNRRGGGYTF	TGTGCCAGCAGCTTAGCATATAACAGGAGAGGTGGTGGCTACACCTTC